This TCR beta chain was recorded in a study of response to subunit inactivated influenza vaccine. The junction had 7 bases not matched to a gene; V was cut back by 5 bases and J by 1 base. Per the germline V gene, CDR1 is SEHNR and CDR2 is FQNEAQ (reference sequence). The CDR3 contains 15 residues. This clonotype appeared a few times. The target antigen is unknown. Each CDR3 protein gets one entry after TCRdb re-called the RT-PCR reads with MiXCR. The sample shows 450,000 to 500,000 distinct CDR3 sequences, approximately 9.9% of them seen only once. Study-level points and caveats: Authors suggested seasonal influenza vaccinations each recruit few new T cells.

The specimen comprised PBMCs from blood, sampled 45 days after vaccination. This chain links TRBV7-9 with TRBJ2-7; 8 nucleotides match TRBD1. This TCR derives from a man in his fifties or sixties who received an inactivated influenza vaccine. The CDR3 DNA reads as TGTGCCAGCAGCCCCCCGGGACAGGAATCCTACGAGCAGTACTTC. It specifies CASSPPGQESYEQYF.